Below, 20 T cell receptor beta chains from the same sample are listed, as sequenced in a study of T cells in Graves' hyperthyroidism and ophthalmopathy. The TCR beta CDR3 regions underwent amplification using RNA transcripts as the source. A first-round RT-PCR of the TCR CDR3 used the HTBI primer set. TCRdb redid the calling of the multiplex PCR reads with MiXCR, one entry per CDR3 protein. The sample records 75,000 to 100,000 distinct CDR3 sequences, under 65% being singletons. The sample comprised blood. The receptors originated from a woman aged 35 to 49 with Graves' hyperthyroidism.

The J gene is TRBJ1-1, the V gene TRBV7-9; D is possibly TRBD1 (5 bases). This CDR3 spans 13 amino acids. Between the trimmed V and J ends, which lost 6 bases and 11 bases, there was a span of 19 bases. Germline values: CDR1 SEHNR, CDR2 FQNEAQ (reference sequence). Here the CDR3 reads CASRGEGHTRAFF. CDR3 sequence (DNA): TGTGCCAGCAGAGGTGAAGGACACACCAGGGCTTTCTTT.

At least ten counts were recorded for this clonotype. The chain combines TRBV20-1 with TRBJ1-1; no clear D gene. V was trimmed by 3 bases and J by 0 bases, leaving 5 bases between them. In germline, CDR1 is DFQATT, CDR2 SNEGSKA (reference sequence). The CDR3 length is 12 residues. CDR3 sequence (DNA): TGCAGTGCTAGTCGTCTGAACACTGAAGCTTTCTTT. Its protein is CSASRLNTEAFF.

The table lists this clonotype with many counts. V usage is TRBV4-2 and J usage is TRBJ1-1, with a weak D call TRBD1 (5 bases). V lost 1 base, J lost 8 bases, and 11 bases lay in between. Germline-derived CDR1 and CDR2 are LGHNA and YNFKEQ. The CDR3 covers 13 residues. The CDR3 is CASSQGDGVEAFF. The DNA for the CDR3 is TGTGCCAGCAGCCAAGGGGACGGAGTAGAAGCTTTCTTT.

This clonotype was picked up many times. This chain uses TRBV27 with TRBJ2-7; 8 bases fit TRBD2. Germline values: CDR1 MNHEY, CDR2 SMNVEV (reference sequence). CDR3 length equals 14 residues. The V segment lost 4 bases and the J segment 4 bases; nucleotides outside the gene matches: 6. The CDR3 DNA sequence: TGTGCCAGCAGTTCTGGCGGGAGGAGGTACGAGCAGTACTTC. Encoded protein: CASSSGGRRYEQYF.

This clonotype was found many times. CDR3: CSTLPGGPYNQPQHF. In DNA, the CDR3 is TGCAGTACTCTTCCGGGTGGACCATACAATCAGCCCCAGCATTTT. The rearrangement joins TRBV20-1 to TRBJ1-5; D is undetermined. From germline, CDR1 is DFQATT and CDR2 SNEGSKA (reference sequence). This CDR3 comprises 15 residues. Trimming pared 8 bases from V and 3 bases from J, leaving 20 bases between.

CDR3: CASSVDSGRGETQYF. CDR3 DNA sequence: TGTGCCAGCAGCGTAGATAGCGGGAGGGGAGAGACCCAGTACTTC. The V call is TRBV9, the J call TRBJ2-5; 11 nucleotides match TRBD2. V dropped 0 bases and J dropped 4; count of bases not matched to a gene: 2. CDR3 length: 15 residues. Germline assignment: CDR1 SGDLS and CDR2 YYNGEE.

This clonotype has just one count. This chain connects TRBV7-3 to TRBJ1-1; 9 bases are shared with TRBD1. Germline V lookup: CDR1 SGHTA, CDR2 FQGTGA. The CDR3 consists of 15 residues. The ends lost 5 bases at V and 3 bases at J; junction bases unmatched: 7. The CDR3 spells CASSLSGTGHTEAFF. In nucleotides, the CDR3 is TGTGCCAGCAGCCTGTCAGGGACAGGGCACACTGAAGCTTTCTTT.

This clonotype was observed many times. This rearrangement joins TRBV7-6 to TRBJ1-5; 7 positions agree with TRBD1. The CDR3 extends over 17 amino acids. Germline CDR1 reads SGHVS; CDR2 reads FNYEAQ. V gave up 3 bases and J gave up 6 bases; unmatched junction bases: 14. CDR3 amino acids: CASSFGPTGDQSQPQHF. The CDR3 DNA reads TGTGCCAGCAGCTTCGGGCCCACAGGGGATCAGAGTCAGCCCCAGCATTTT. The full variable domain, with the rest looked up from reference TRBV7-6 and TRBJ1-5, is GAGVSQSPRYKVTKRGQDVALRCDPISGHVSLYWYRQALGQGPEFLTYFNYEAQQDKSGLPNDRFSAERPEGSISTLTIQRTEQRDSAMYRCASSFGPTGDQSQPQHFGDGTRLSIL.

This clonotype has a count of ten or more. The V and J genes are TRBV5-4 and TRBJ1-4, with TRBD1 matching 10 bases. The CDR3 has 15 residues. V was pared by 4 bases and J by 7 bases, with 7 bases of the junction left unmatched. The germline V gene encodes CDR1 SGHNT and CDR2 YYREEE (reference sequence). The CDR3, as DNA: TGTGCCAGCAGCAAATGGACAGGGGGAAGTGAAAAACTGTTTTTT. It encodes CASSKWTGGSEKLFF.

The table lists this clonotype with many counts. This chain links TRBV7-6 with TRBJ2-3; TRBD2 matches 10 bases. V shed 5 bases and J 4 bases; nucleotides not matched to a gene: 3. The germline V gene has CDR1 SGHVS and CDR2 FNYEAQ. This CDR3 is built from 14 residues. The CDR3 DNA follows: TGTGCCAGCAGCGGGACTAGCGCCTCAGATACGCAGTATTTT. Translation: CASSGTSASDTQYF. Filled out from reference TRBV7-6 and TRBJ2-3, the complete variable domain reads GAGVSQSPRYKVTKRGQDVALRCDPISGHVSLYWYRQALGQGPEFLTYFNYEAQQDKSGLPNDRFSAERPEGSISTLTIQRTEQRDSAMYRCASSGTSASDTQYFGPGTRLTVL.

The CDR3 nucleotides read TGTGCCAGCGGTTTACGCAGGGAGGGCGAGCAGTACTTC. It yields the protein CASGLRREGEQYF. This chain links TRBV7-9 with TRBJ2-7, with 7 positions matching TRBD2. Germline-derived CDR1 and CDR2 are SEHNR and FQNEAQ (reference sequence). The CDR3 sequence is 13 residues long. The trim removed 8 bases at V and 6 bases at J, leaving 10 bases unmatched.

This clonotype has at least ten counts. The CDR3, as DNA: TGTGCCAGCCTCGGTCTGGGGTATAATGAAAAACTGTTTTTT. Translating gives CASLGLGYNEKLFF. The chain links TRBV2 to TRBJ1-4; D not certain. The CDR3 extends over 14 amino acids. Trimming removed 8 bases from V and 4 bases from J, with 14 bases in between. CDR1 and CDR2 (germline): SNHLY, FYNNEI.

The table lists this clonotype with many counts. The chain employs TRBV7-2 and TRBJ2-5; 9 nucleotides match TRBD1. Germline V gene data show CDR1 as SGHTA and CDR2 as FQGNSA. With V trimmed by 6 bases and J by 5 bases, 7 bases remained unmatched. The CDR3 has 14 residues. In nucleotides, the CDR3 is TGTGCCAGCAGTTATACAGGGGGCGGTGAGACCCAGTACTTC. Encoded protein: CASSYTGGGETQYF.

V usage is TRBV28 and J usage is TRBJ2-7; D is undetermined. V dropped 9 bases and J dropped 3 bases, with 18 bases sitting between them. The CDR3 loop spans 14 amino acids. CDR1 is MDHEN and CDR2 is SYDVKM in the germline V gene. The CDR3 sequence: CAREAPVQIYEQYF. CDR3 nucleotide sequence: TGTGCCAGAGAGGCCCCCGTACAGATCTACGAGCAGTACTTC.

The chain carries TRBV29-1 and TRBJ1-2; no reliable D call. There are 14 residues in the CDR3. Per the germline V gene, CDR1 is SQVTM and CDR2 is ANQGSEA. The CDR3 protein is CSYSERSGSYGYTF. The DNA of the CDR3 is TGCAGTTACTCGGAACGGTCTGGATCCTATGGCTACACCTTC.

This clonotype was found once. This chain connects TRBV5-1 to TRBJ2-3; tentatively, D is TRBD2 (5 bases). This CDR3 contains 14 residues. Looked up from germline, CDR1 is SGHRS and CDR2 is YFSETQ. With 5 bases removed from V and 3 bases from J, the gap between germline ends came to 13 bases. CDR3 protein: CASSTTGRTDTQYF. The CDR3 bases are TGCGCCAGCAGTACTACTGGGAGAACAGATACGCAGTATTTT.

Comments on this clonotype: With a much larger clone just one base away, this may be a read error. The chain combines TRBV12-3 or TRBV12-4 with TRBJ2-7; a possible D gene is TRBD1 (9 bases). The CDR3 runs to 16 residues. The CDR3 reads CASNSGGTGTAYEQHF. For the CDR3, the DNA is TGTGCCAGCAACTCGGGAGGGACAGGGACGGCCTACGAGCAGCACTTC.

This clonotype came up many times. The chain employs TRBV5-1 and TRBJ1-2; D may be TRBD1 (6 bases). Germline loops: CDR1 SGHRS, CDR2 YFSETQ. The CDR3 runs 12 residues. V was cut by 2 bases and J by 8 bases, with 10 bases left in between. As DNA, the CDR3 is TGCGCCAGCAGCTTCGGGGGGCAGGGCTACACCTTC. Residues: CASSFGGQGYTF.

The chain employs TRBV15 and TRBJ1-1; no firm D call. Per germline, CDR1 LNHNV and CDR2 YYDKDF (reference sequence). This CDR3 spans 14 amino acids. The V gene lost 1 base and the J gene lost 6 bases, with 12 bases spanning the gap. The CDR3 loop reads CATSRGLGGAEAFF. As DNA, the CDR3 is TGTGCCACCAGCAGAGGTCTAGGAGGCGCTGAAGCTTTCTTT.

This rearrangement joins TRBV5-3 to TRBJ1-2; D may be TRBD1 (5 bases). TRBV5-3 is an ORF, and what it does is uncertain. Trimming pared 8 bases from V and 7 bases from J, leaving 18 bases between. The CDR3 runs 13 residues. CDR3 sequence reads: CASTQMGEAGYTF. CDR3 in DNA: TGTGCCAGCACCCAGATGGGGGAGGCTGGCTACACCTTC.